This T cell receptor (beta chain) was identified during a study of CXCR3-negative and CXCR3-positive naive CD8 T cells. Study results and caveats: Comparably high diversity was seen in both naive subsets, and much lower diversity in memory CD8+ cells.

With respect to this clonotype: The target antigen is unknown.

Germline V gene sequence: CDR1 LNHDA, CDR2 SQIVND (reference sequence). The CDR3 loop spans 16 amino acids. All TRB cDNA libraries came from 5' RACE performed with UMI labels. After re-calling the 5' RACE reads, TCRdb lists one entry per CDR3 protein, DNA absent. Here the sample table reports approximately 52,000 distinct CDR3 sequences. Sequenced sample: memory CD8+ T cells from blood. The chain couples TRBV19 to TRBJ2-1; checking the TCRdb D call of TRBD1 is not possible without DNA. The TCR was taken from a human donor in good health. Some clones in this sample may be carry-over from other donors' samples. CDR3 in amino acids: CASSQKGQGDYNEQFF.